Listed below are T cell receptor beta chains from one sample, sequenced in a study of T cells in Graves' hyperthyroidism and ophthalmopathy. MiXCR, run by TCRdb on the multiplex PCR reads, gives a single entry per CDR3 protein. The sample has about 560,000 distinct CDR3 sequences; approximately 15% are singletons. Sequenced material: blood. Every receptor here comes from a woman aged 40 to 50 with Graves' hyperthyroidism. Each CDR3 is given with its conserved first and last residue. Each record gives: V gene, CDR3 protein.

>TRBV6-1
CASSRTGDLNYGYTF
>TRBV6-1
CASSEAESYEQYF
>TRBV28
CASSGGSRGYTF
>TRBV20-1
CSARETGSKETQYF
>TRBV28
CASRTLQVFSSYEQYF
>TRBV24-1
CATSEQGSEQYF
>TRBV7-3
CASSQSTGTANTGELFF
>TRBV12-3/TRBV12-4
CASGLSITYEQYF
>TRBV11-2
CASSLDSAMNTEAFF
>TRBV3-1
CASSGLDGEKLFF
>TRBV30
CAWSPGDSVHEQFF
>TRBV7-2
CASSLLAGAWEEQFF
>TRBV28
CASRQTGSSYGYTF
>TRBV2
CASTGQGLGDTQYF
>TRBV5-1
CASSFASEVGYTF
>TRBV5-1
CASSSNLGQGMETQYF
>TRBV7-3
CASSRGGGLGTDTQYF
>TRBV19
CASRQQGGGRSPLHF
>TRBV4-1
CASSHRTGKMNTEAFF
>TRBV2
CASSELPAYEQYF
>TRBV6-1
CASGLAGEGWAEQYF
>TRBV27
CASSDGTGGLEQYF
>TRBV3-1
CASSGSGNSYEQYF
>TRBV2
CASSQTGENTGELFF
>TRBV19
CASSIGQGVGEQYF
>TRBV2
CASSSSTGGYGYTF
>TRBV6-1
CASSESPLNSPLHF
>TRBV28
CASRLTGTGAGYEQYF
>TRBV28
CASSPLAGGPGTDTQYF
>TRBV19
CASSPDWTYEQYF
>TRBV6-9
CASSYGQGNEQFF
>TRBV30
CAWSIAGTPNYGYTF
>TRBV28
CASRGSNQPQHF
>TRBV29-1
CSVELFPGAQYF
>TRBV7-9
CASSSPTGRSSYEQYF
>TRBV6-6
CASSYLGGLYSNQPQHF
>TRBV6-6
CASSYDPRVSEQYF
>TRBV27
CASAWQPSSYNEQFF